This T cell receptor (beta chain) was recovered during a study of T cells in localized non-small cell lung cancer (dated by TCRdb to the early 2020s). The study in broad terms: The study examined T cell repertoires in roughly 240 patients with early-stage NSCLC and compared tumors with uninvolved tumor-adjacent lungs. All 250 or so NSCLC patients in the cohort were treatment-naive and had localized lung tumors that were resected. A mean age of roughly 66 years was recorded for the NSCLC patients, of whom around 140 were male and more than 95 were female. Study-level results and caveats: Of the top 100 tumor clones, a median of roughly 60 were detected in paired uninvolved adjacent lung; about 28 were also among that lung's top 100. Uninvolved tumor-adjacent lung showed the highest T cell clonality, higher than tumor, which suggests more focused antigenic responses in the adjacent lung. Longer overall survival was associated with higher blood T cell density, whereas shorter survival was associated with higher adjacent-lung clonality. Because the study design was exploratory, TCR variables were selected using unadjusted p-values without false-discovery rate correction. Because multi-region tumor sequencing was not performed, intratumor heterogeneity could not be ruled out.

At diagnosis, peripheral blood, uninvolved tumor-adjacent lung and tumor were collected and were preserved as a mix of fresh-frozen and FFPE material. CDR1 and CDR2 are read off the germline V gene (reference sequence) as GTSNPN and SVGIG. The CDR3 runs 11 amino acids, cysteine and phenylalanine included. Here the CDR3 DNA is all that survives: 33 bases in frame from base 1. The junction carries 7 bases between V and J, which are trimmed by 8 bases and 0 bases respectively. Concerning this clone itself: Its antigen is still unknown. Within one base of it there is no much larger clone, and no base qualities were kept.

TCR beta CDR3 regions were sequenced from DNA using the immunoSEQ Assay. In the source study's methods: To compute T cell density, TCR beta template counts were normalized to usable DNA, which was estimated by amplifying housekeeping genes. Richness was estimated with the preseqR package, extrapolating to 400,000 templates for PBMC samples and 120,000 templates for tissue samples. Clonality was taken to be one minus Pielou's evenness. To identify tissue-enriched TCRs, differential abundance testing was run on productive amino-acid clonotypes with a minimum total count of 5 and an alpha of 0.1. Repertoire overlap between compartments was quantified with the Jaccard Index and Morisita Overlap Index. GLIPH clustered TCR beta CDR3s with public tetramer-defined viral CDR3s; viral motifs required at least three viral sequences plus V-gene enrichment. In its TCRdb copy, this immuneACCESS table keeps in-frame sequences only and misses some clones. Where compared with another copy, unresolved V genes explain less than half of these, and the others have no known cause. D and trimming come from the DNA, and the V and J calls and clone size come from that table. Present in this sample are fewer than 1,500 clones, approximately 24% of which were seen just once. In total, the top ten clones hold roughly a tenth of the sample.

The sequence joins TRBV30 to TRBJ1-1; no D segment can be confidently identified. This specimen consisted of lung tumor tissue, obtained before any cancer treatment. The sequence came from a male donor at least 60 years old with stage I lung adenocarcinoma. The DNA sequence is TGTGCCGCCGGGGTGAACACTGAAGCTTTCTTT. This yields the protein CAAGVNTEAFF.